The sequence of this T cell receptor beta chain was determined in a study of blood T cell repertoires in COVID-19. In the study overall: T cells, B-cell-depleted T cells, or PBMCs provided the cDNA or gDNA that served as material.

Methods used by the authors: Nucleated cell counts were estimated from reference gene primer amplification. Generated by immunoSEQ multiplex PCR, the TCRdb table keeps only in-frame clones and is missing some. V and J calls and clone size are copied from that table; D and trimming were computed from the DNA. Among 55,000 to 65,000 clones listed, 87% were seen once. Per the germline V gene, CDR1 is SNHLY and CDR2 is FYNNEI. The CDR3 length is 14 residues. The V gene lost 3 bases and the J gene lost 7 bases, with 13 bases spanning the gap. The sequence derives from a man aged 60-69 years with active or convalescent COVID-19. The rearrangement uses TRBV2 and TRBJ1-5; D may be TRBD1 (6 bases). Material: peripheral blood. Written as DNA, the CDR3 is TGTGCCAGCAGTGAGGTGGGGGCCCGGCAGCCCCAGCATTTT. Protein product: CASSEVGARQPQHF.